Given below is one T cell receptor beta chain in context. Its target is not known. TCRdb's copy holds only in-frame clones and misses some; the assay was immunoSEQ multiplex PCR. The table includes about 23,000 clones, approximately 87% detected once. Sample treatment: AdE1-LMPpoly-expanded autologous EBV-specific T-cell therapy followed by anti-PD-1 nivolumab. This sample is drawn from a study of EBV T-cell therapy then PD-1 blockade in nasopharyngeal carcinoma. The CDR3 contains 15 residues. Per germline, CDR1 SGHVS and CDR2 FQNEAQ. V dropped 5 bases and J dropped 0 bases, with 11 bases sitting between them.

The sequences come from CD8+ T cells from blood, collected at approximately day 64 from a patient whose treatment included autologous EBV-specific T cells and nivolumab. This chain connects TRBV7-8 to TRBJ2-1; D is unclear. The TCR comes from a man aged 40-50 years with nasopharyngeal carcinoma. Here the CDR3 reads CASSDSPSSYNEQFF. In DNA, the CDR3 is TGTGCCAGCAGCGACTCTCCCAGCTCCTACAATGAGCAGTTCTTC.